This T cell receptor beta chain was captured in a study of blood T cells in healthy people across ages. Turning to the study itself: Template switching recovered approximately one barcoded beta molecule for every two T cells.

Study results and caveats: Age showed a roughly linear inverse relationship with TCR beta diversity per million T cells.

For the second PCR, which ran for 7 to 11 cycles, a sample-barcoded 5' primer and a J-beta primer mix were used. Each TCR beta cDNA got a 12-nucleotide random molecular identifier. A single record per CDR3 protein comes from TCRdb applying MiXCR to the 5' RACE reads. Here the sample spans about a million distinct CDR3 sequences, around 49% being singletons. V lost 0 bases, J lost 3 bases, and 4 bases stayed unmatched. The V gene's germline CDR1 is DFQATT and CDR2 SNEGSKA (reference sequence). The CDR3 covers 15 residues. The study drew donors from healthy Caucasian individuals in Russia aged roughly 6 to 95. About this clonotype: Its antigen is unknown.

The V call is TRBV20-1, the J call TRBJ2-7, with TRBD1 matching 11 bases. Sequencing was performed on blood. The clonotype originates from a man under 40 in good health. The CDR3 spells CSARDPDRGLYEQYF. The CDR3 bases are TGCAGTGCTAGAGATCCGGACAGGGGGCTCTACGAGCAGTACTTC.